This TCR beta chain was observed in a study of tumor-infiltrating lymphocytes in localized non-small cell lung cancer. Sequenced by immunoSEQ multiplex PCR; TCRdb stores in-frame clones only, minus some. Of some 7,100 clones in the sample, 61% were seen once. With 0 bases removed from V and 10 bases from J, the gap between germline ends came to 10 bases. Germline V CDR1 and CDR2: SGHTA, FQGNSA. This CDR3 contains 13 residues. The receptor comes from a human donor with non-small cell lung cancer. The J gene is TRBJ2-1, the V gene TRBV7-2, with a possible D match to TRBD1 (5 bases). Sequencing was carried out using lung tumor tissue. The CDR3 sequence: CASSLARQGEQFF. Here the CDR3 DNA reads TGTGCCAGCAGCTTAGCGCGGCAGGGAGAGCAGTTCTTC.